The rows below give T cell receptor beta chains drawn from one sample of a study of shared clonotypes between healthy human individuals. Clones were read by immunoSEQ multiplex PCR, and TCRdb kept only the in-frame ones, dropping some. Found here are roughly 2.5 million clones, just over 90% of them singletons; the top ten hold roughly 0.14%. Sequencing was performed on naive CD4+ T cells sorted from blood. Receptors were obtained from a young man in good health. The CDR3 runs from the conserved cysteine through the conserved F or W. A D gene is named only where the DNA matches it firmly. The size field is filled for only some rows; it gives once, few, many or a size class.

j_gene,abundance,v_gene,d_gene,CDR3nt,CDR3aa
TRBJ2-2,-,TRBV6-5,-,TGTGCCAGCAGTTCCCGACGGAACACCGGGGAGCTGTTTTTT,CASSSRRNTGELFF
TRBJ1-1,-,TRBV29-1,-,TGCAGCGTTCGGGAGGGATCCCCTGAAGCTTTCTTT,CSVREGSPEAFF
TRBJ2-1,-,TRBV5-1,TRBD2,TGCGCCAGCAGCAAACTAGCGGGGGGGCGCTACAATGAGCAGTTCTTC,CASSKLAGGRYNEQFF
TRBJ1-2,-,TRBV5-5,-,TGTGCCAGCAGCCCCAACAGGGACCTTGGGGGCTACACCTTC,CASSPNRDLGGYTF
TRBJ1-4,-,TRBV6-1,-,TGTGCCAGCAGTGGAGGGGCCCGGGGGGATGAAAAACTGTTTTTT,CASSGGARGDEKLFF
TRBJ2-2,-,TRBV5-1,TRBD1,TGCGCCAGCAGCTCCAAGGACAGGGTTTACGCCGGGGAGCTGTTTTTT,CASSSKDRVYAGELFF
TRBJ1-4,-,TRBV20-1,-,TGCAGTGCTAGTTCCCGTGAAAAACTGTTTTTT,CSASSREKLFF
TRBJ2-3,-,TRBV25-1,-,TGTGCCAGCAGCGGGGAAACGGCAGATACGCAGTATTTT,CASSGETADTQYF
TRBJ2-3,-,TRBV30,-,TGTGCCTGGAGTGTAAATACAGATACGCAGTATTTT,CAWSVNTDTQYF
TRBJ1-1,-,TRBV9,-,TGTGCCAGCAGCGTTCAAATCAGCTCCGAAGCTTTCTTT,CASSVQISSEAFF
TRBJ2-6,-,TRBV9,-,TGTGCCAGCAGCGTTGCAGGGAGTAGTTCTGGGGCCAACGTCCTGACTTTC,CASSVAGSSSGANVLTF
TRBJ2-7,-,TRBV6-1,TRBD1,TGTGCCAGCAGTTGGACAGGGTCCCACGAGCAGTACTTC,CASSWTGSHEQYF
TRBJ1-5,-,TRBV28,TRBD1,TGTGCCAGCAGTTTCCAGGGGGTACCGAATCAGCCCCAGCATTTT,CASSFQGVPNQPQHF
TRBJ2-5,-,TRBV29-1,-,TGCAGCGTTGGCCAAGGTCCAGAGACCCAGTACTTC,CSVGQGPETQYF
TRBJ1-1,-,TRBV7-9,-,TGTGCCAGCAACATGGGGGGGACTGAAGCTTTCTTT,CASNMGGTEAFF
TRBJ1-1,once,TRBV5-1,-,TGCGCCAGCAGCTTGGTTGGAGGGGGTACGTCTGAAGCTTTCTTT,CASSLVGGGTSEAFF
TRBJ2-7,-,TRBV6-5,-,TGTGCCAGCAGTCAAGGGGTTACCTACGAGCAGTACTTC,CASSQGVTYEQYF
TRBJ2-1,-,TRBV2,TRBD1,TGTGCCAGCAGTGGGTTCCCGGGACAGGGGGAAGATGAGCAGTTCTTC,CASSGFPGQGEDEQFF
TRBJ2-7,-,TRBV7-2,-,TGTGCCAGCAGCTTAGACGGGGGAGTCAACGAGCAGTACTTC,CASSLDGGVNEQYF
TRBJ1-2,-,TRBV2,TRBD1,TGTGCCAGCAGCCGAGGACAGGGGAATGGCTACACCTTC,CASSRGQGNGYTF
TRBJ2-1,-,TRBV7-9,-,TGTGCCAGCAGCTTAGCGAGGATCGGAAATGAGCAGTTCTTC,CASSLARIGNEQFF
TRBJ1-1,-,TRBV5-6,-,TGTGCCAGCAGCAATTACGGGAGGGGGAACACTGAAGCTTTCTTT,CASSNYGRGNTEAFF
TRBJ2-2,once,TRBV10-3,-,TGTGCCATCAGTGAGCCCACTCGAGGCTCACAGGGTCGCACCGGGGAGCTGTTTTTT,CAISEPTRGSQGRTGELFF
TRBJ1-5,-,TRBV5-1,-,TGCGCCAGCAGCCCCGGGTCCGGGGGGGCCTTAAATCAGCCCCAGCATTTT,CASSPGSGGALNQPQHF
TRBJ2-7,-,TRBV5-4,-,TGTGCCAGCAGCTGGGTTTCTGCTAACGAGCAGTACTTC,CASSWVSANEQYF
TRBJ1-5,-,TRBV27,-,TGTGCCAGCAGTTCGGCCTTATCAGGTCTCAATCAGCCCCAGCATTTT,CASSSALSGLNQPQHF
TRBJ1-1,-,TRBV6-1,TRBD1,TGTGCCAGCAGGGAACGCTTTCAGGGGGCGGGGAACACTGAAGCTTTCTTT,CASRERFQGAGNTEAFF
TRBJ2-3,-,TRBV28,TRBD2,TGTGCCAGCAGTACTAGCGGGAGCACAGATACGCAGTATTTT,CASSTSGSTDTQYF
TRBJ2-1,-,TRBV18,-,TGTGCCAGCTCACCACCGTGGAGCTCCTACAATGAGCAGTTCTTC,CASSPPWSSYNEQFF
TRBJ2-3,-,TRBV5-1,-,TGCGCCAGCAGCACTGACCATCTCACAGATACGCAGTATTTT,CASSTDHLTDTQYF
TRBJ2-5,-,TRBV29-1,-,TGCAGCGTAGCCCAAAGGGGGGACGGGGAGACCCAGTACTTC,CSVAQRGDGETQYF